The 5 T cell receptor beta chains below all came from one sample that was sequenced in a study of blood T cell repertoires in COVID-19. Profiled with immunoSEQ multiplex PCR; TCRdb holds only in-frame clones, not every one. Found here are about 56,000 clones, under 90% of them singletons; the top ten hold under 15%. Sequenced sample: peripheral blood. These TCRs come from a woman older than 75 with acute or convalescent COVID-19.

This chain links TRBV7-9 with TRBJ2-1; no reliable D call. Trimming removed 3 bases from V and 0 bases from J, with 9 bases in between. Germline CDR1 and CDR2: SEHNR and FQNEAQ (reference sequence). CDR3 length equals 15 residues. The CDR3 region is CASSFKADSYNEQFF. CDR3 nucleotide sequence: TGTGCCAGCAGCTTTAAAGCCGACTCCTACAATGAGCAGTTCTTC.

This clone appeared a single time. The rearrangement links TRBV5-1 to TRBJ1-3; D unresolved. This CDR3 region has 15 residues. V was shortened by 0 bases and J by 0 bases, with 7 bases between the two germline ends. Germline V gives CDR1 SGHRS, CDR2 YFSETQ. The CDR3 here is CASSLELDSGNTIYF. The CDR3 DNA is TGCGCCAGCAGCTTGGAGTTAGACTCTGGAAACACCATATATTTT.

This clone was seen a few times. V gene TRBV4-1 combines with J gene TRBJ2-1; TRBD2 matches at 14 bases. V was clipped by 4 bases and J by 4 bases; unmatched bases: 6. Germline-derived CDR1 and CDR2 are MGHRA and YSYEKL. The CDR3 contains 17 residues. The CDR3 spells CASSPGLAGGLYNEQFF. CDR3 sequence (DNA): TGCGCCAGCAGCCCAGGACTAGCGGGGGGCCTTTACAATGAGCAGTTCTTC.

The chain combines TRBV7-2 with TRBJ2-7; D remains unclear. The V gene lost 1 base and the J gene lost 0 bases, with 7 bases spanning the gap. The germline V gene has CDR1 SGHTA and CDR2 FQGNSA. The CDR3 consists of 14 residues. The CDR3 protein is CASSLVPGSYEQYF. CDR3 nucleotides: TGTGCCAGCAGCTTAGTCCCAGGCTCCTACGAGCAGTACTTC.

The chain couples TRBV7-2 to TRBJ2-3; tentative D call: TRBD2 (6 bases). Germline CDR1 SGHTA, CDR2 FQGNSA. V lost 5 bases, J lost 4 bases, and 13 bases lay in between. The CDR3 loop spans 14 amino acids. This CDR3 is CASSPTRDSDTQYF. CDR3 DNA: TGTGCCAGCAGCCCTACCCGGGACTCAGATACGCAGTATTTT.